The entry below gives a single TCR beta chain sequence along with its context. Germline CDR1 and CDR2: SGHRS and YFSETQ. Trimming removed 8 bases at V and 7 bases at J, with 10 bases between. The CDR3 has 11 residues. This sample stems from a study of blood T cell repertoires in COVID-19. Turning to the study itself: Sites in the United States, Italy and Spain provided acute and convalescent COVID-19 samples. PBMCs, B-cell-depleted T cells, or T cells were the source of the cDNA or gDNA that made up the material.

In the original analysis: Using reference gene primer amplification, nucleated cell counts were estimated. Assay used: immunoSEQ multiplex PCR; TCRdb lists only in-frame clones, some missing. V and J calls and clone size come straight from that table; D and trimming were deduced from the DNA. The sample lists roughly 59,000 clones; under 80% were seen once. The V gene is TRBV5-1, the J gene TRBJ2-1; D may be TRBD1 (6 bases). Sequencing input: peripheral blood. The TCR comes from a human donor in a cohort sampled during active COVID-19. The CDR3 DNA reads as TGCGCCAGATTCCAGGGGAATGAGCAGTTCTTC. Protein product: CARFQGNEQFF.